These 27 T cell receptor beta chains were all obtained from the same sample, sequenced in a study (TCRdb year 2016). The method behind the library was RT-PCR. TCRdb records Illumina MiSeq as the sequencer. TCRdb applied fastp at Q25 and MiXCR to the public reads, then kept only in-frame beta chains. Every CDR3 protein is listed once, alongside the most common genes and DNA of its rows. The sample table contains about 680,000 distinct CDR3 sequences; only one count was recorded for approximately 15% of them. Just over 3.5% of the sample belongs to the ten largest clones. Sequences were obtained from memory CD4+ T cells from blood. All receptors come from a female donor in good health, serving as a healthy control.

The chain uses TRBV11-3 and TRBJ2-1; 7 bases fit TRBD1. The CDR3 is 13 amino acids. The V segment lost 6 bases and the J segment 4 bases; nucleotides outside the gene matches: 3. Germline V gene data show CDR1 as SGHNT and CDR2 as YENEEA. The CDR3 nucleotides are TGTGCCAGCAGGGGGACAGCGTACAATGAGCAGTTCTTC. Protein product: CASRGTAYNEQFF.

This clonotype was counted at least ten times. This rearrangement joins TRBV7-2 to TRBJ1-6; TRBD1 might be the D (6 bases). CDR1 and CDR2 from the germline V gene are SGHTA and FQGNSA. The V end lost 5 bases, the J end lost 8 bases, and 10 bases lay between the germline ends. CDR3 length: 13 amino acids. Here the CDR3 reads CASSNYRDSPLHF. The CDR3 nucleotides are TGTGCCAGCAGCAATTACAGGGATTCACCCCTCCACTTT.

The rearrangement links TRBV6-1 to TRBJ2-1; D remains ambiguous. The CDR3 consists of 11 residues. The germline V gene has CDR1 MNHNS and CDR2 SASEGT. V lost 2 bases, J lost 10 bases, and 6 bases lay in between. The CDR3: CASSERREQFF. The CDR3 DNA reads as TGTGCCAGCAGTGAACGACGAGAGCAGTTCTTC.

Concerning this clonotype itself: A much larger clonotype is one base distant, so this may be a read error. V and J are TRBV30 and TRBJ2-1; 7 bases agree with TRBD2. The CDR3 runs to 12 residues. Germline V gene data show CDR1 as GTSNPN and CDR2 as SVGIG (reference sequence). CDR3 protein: CDWRTGGNEQFF. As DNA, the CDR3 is TGTGACTGGAGAACCGGGGGGAATGAGCAGTTCTTC.

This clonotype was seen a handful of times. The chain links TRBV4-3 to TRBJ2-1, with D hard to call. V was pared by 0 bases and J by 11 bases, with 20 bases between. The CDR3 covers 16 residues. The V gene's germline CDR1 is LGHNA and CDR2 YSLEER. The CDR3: CASSQDPLSINGQQFF. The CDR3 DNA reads TGCGCCAGCAGCCAAGATCCTCTCTCGATTAATGGGCAGCAGTTCTTC.

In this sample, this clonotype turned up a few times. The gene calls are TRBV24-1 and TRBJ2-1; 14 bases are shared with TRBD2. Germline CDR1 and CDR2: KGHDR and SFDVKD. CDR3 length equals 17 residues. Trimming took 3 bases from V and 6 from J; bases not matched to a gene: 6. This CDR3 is CATSDSSGLAGVNEQFF. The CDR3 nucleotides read TGTGCCACCAGTGATAGTTCGGGACTAGCGGGAGTCAATGAGCAGTTCTTC.

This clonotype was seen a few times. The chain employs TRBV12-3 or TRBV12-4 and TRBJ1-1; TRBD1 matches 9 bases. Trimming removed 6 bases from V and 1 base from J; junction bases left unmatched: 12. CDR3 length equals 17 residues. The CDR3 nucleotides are TGTGCCAGCAGCCAAAATACAGGGGGCGAGGGGAACACTGAAGCTTTCTTT. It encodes CASSQNTGGEGNTEAFF.

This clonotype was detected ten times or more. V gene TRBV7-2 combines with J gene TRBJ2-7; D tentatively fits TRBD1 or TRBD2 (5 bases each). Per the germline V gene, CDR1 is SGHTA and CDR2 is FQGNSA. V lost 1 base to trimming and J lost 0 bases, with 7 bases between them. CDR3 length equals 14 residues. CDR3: CASSLVGTSYEQYF. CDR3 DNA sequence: TGTGCCAGCAGCTTAGTGGGGACCTCCTACGAGCAGTACTTC.

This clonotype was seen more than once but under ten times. Here the CDR3 reads CASSLYGSGNQPQHF. The CDR3 DNA reads as TGTGCCAGCAGCTTGTATGGCAGTGGTAATCAGCCCCAGCATTTT. V is TRBV5-5 and J is TRBJ1-5, with D unclear. This CDR3 has 15 amino acids. V was pared by 1 base and J by 4 bases, with 12 bases between. CDR1 is SGHKS and CDR2 is YYEKEE in the germline V gene (reference sequence).

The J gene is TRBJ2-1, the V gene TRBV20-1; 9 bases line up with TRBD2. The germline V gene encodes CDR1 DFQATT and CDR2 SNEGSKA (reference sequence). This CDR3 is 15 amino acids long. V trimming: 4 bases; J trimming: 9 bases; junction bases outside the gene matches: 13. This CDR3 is CSAMPGREGLVEQFF. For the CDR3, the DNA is TGCAGTGCTATGCCAGGGCGGGAGGGCCTGGTTGAGCAGTTCTTC.

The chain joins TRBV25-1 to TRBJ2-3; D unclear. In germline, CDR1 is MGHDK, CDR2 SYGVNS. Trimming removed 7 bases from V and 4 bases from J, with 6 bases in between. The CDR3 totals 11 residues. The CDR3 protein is CASTLSDTQYF. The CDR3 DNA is TGTGCCAGCACACTCTCAGATACGCAGTATTTT.

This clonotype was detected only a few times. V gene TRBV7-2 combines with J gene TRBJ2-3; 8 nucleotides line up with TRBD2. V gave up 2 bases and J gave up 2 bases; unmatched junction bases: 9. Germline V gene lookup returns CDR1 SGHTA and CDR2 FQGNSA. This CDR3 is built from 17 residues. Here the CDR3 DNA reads TGTGCCAGCAGCTTAAGTCGGGCGGGGGGCGTCACAGATACGCAGTATTTT. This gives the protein CASSLSRAGGVTDTQYF.

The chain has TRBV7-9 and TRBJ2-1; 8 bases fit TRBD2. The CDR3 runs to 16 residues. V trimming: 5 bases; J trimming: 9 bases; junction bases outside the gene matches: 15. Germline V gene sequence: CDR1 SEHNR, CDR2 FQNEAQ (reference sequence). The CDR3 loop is CASSPGPGGTGSEQFF. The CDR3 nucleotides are TGTGCCAGCAGCCCCGGGCCGGGAGGGACCGGGTCTGAGCAGTTCTTC. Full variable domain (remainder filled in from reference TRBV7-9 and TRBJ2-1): DTGVSQNPRHKITKRGQNVTFRCDPISEHNRLYWYRQTLGQGPEFLTYFQNEAQLEKSRLLSDRFSAERPKGSFSTLEIQRTEQGDSAMYLCASSPGPGGTGSEQFFGPGTRLTVL.

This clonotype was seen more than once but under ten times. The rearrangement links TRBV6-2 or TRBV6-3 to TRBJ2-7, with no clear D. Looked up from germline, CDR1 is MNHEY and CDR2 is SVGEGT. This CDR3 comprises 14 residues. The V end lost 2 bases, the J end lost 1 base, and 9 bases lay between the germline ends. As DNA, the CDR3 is TGTGCCAGCAGTTACCATGGATCTTCCTACGAGCAGTACTTC. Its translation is CASSYHGSSYEQYF.

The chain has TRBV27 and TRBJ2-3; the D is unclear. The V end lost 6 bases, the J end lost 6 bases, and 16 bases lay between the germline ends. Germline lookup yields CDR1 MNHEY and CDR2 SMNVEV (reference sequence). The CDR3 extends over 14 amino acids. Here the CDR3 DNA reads TGTGCCAGCAGGCTCAACCGATATTCGGATACGCAGTATTTT. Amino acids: CASRLNRYSDTQYF.

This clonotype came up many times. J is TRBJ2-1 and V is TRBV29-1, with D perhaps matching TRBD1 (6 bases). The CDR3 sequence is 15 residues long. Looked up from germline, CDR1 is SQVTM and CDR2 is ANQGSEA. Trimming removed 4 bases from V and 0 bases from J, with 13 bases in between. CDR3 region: CSVAGHSSSYNEQFF. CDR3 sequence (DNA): TGCAGCGTTGCGGGACACTCAAGCTCCTACAATGAGCAGTTCTTC.

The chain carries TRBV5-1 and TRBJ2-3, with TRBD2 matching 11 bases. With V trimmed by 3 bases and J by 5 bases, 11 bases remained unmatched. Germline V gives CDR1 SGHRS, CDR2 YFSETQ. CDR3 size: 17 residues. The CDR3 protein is CASSSSLAGGSVDTQYF. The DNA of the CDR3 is TGCGCCAGCAGCTCGAGCCTAGCGGGAGGTTCCGTAGATACGCAGTATTTT.

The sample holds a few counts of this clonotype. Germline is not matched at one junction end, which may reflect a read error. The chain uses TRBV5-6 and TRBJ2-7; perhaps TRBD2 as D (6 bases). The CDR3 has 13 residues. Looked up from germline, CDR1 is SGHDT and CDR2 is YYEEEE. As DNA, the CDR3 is TGTGCCAGCAGCTCGGACTACGCAACTCGGATGGACTTC. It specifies CASSSDYATRMDF.

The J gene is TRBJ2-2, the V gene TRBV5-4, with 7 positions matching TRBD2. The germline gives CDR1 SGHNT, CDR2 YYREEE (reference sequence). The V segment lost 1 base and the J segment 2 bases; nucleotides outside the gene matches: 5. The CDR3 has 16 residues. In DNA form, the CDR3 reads TGTGCCAGCAGCTTGTGGCTAGCGGTTAACACCGGGGAGCTGTTTTTT. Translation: CASSLWLAVNTGELFF.

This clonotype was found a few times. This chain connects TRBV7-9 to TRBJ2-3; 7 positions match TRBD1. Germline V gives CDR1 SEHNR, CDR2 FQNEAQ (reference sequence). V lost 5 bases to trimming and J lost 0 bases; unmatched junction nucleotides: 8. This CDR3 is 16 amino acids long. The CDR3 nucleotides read TGTGCCAGCAGCCTCCGACTGGGACAGAGCACAGATACGCAGTATTTT. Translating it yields CASSLRLGQSTDTQYF.

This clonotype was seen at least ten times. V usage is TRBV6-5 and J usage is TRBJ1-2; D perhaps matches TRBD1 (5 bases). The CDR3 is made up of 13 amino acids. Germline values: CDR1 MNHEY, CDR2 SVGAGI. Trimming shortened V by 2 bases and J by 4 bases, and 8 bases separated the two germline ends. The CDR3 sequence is CASSYQGIYGYTF. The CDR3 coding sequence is TGTGCCAGCAGTTACCAGGGTATCTATGGCTACACCTTC.

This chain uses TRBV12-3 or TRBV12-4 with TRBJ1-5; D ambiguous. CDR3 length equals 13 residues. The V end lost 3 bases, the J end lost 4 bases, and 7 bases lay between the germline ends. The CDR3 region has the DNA TGTGCCAGCAGTTTTGGTACAAATCAGCCCCAGCATTTT. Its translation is CASSFGTNQPQHF.

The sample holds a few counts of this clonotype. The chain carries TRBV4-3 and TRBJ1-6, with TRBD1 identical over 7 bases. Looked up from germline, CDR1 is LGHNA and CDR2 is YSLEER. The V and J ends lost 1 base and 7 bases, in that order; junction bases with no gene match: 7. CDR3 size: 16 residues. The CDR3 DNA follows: TGCGCCAGCAGCCAAGGTACAGGGGCTCGAAATTCACCCCTCCACTTT. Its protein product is CASSQGTGARNSPLHF.

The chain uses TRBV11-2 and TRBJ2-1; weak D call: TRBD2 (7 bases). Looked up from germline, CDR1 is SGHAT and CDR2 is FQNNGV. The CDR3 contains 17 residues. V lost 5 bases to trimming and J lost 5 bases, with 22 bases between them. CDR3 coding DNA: TGTGCCAGCAGCCCGTCTTTCGGGTGGGGGGGCGACAATGAGCAGTTCTTC. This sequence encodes CASSPSFGWGGDNEQFF.

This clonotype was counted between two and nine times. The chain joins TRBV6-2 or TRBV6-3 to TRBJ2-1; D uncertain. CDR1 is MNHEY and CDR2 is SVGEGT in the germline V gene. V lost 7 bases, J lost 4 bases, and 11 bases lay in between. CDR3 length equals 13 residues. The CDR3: CASTRSHYNEQFF. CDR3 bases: TGTGCCAGCACTCGGTCCCATTACAATGAGCAGTTCTTC.

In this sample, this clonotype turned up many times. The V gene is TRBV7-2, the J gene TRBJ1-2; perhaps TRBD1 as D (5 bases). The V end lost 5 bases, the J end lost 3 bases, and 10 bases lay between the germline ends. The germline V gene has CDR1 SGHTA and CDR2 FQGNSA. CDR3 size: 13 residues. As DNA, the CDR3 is TGTGCCAGCAGCCCAGACAGCTACTATGGCTACACCTTC. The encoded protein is CASSPDSYYGYTF.

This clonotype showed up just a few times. CDR3 amino acids: CASSQRVDTDTQYF. For the CDR3, the DNA is TGTGCCAGCAGCCAGAGGGTTGACACAGATACGCAGTATTTT. The chain carries TRBV28 and TRBJ2-3, with D possibly matching TRBD2 (5 bases). Trimming shortened V by 6 bases and J by 2 bases, and 12 bases separated the two germline ends. CDR1 is MDHEN and CDR2 is SYDVKM in the germline V gene. This CDR3 is 14 amino acids long.